This T cell receptor beta chain was sequenced for a study of radiation and T cells in renal cell carcinoma. The repertoire was sequenced with immunoSEQ multiplex PCR; TCRdb's copy has only in-frame clones and lacks some. The sample lists 15,000 to 20,000 clones; 50% to 70% were seen once. Sample treatment: 15 Gy SBRT to primary tumor, nephrectomy 4 weeks later. Nephrectomy followed 15 Gy stereotactic body radiation by 4 weeks. This clone was detected a few times. Its antigen is not known. Study results and caveats: Compared with controls, irradiated tumors showed greater TCR clonality. Top tumor clonotypes rose in blood 2 weeks post-radiation, then contracted. Sampling covered only about 0.97 g of each tumor.

The sequence was obtained from a man between 45 and 60 years old with renal cell carcinoma. Here the sequenced sample was tumor tissue, taken from a patient whose treatment included radiotherapy and nephrectomy.

The CDR3 loop is CASSMEDRATNIQYF. The DNA for the CDR3 is TGTGCCAGCAGTATGGAGGACAGGGCTACAAACATTCAGTACTTC. The rearrangement links TRBV6-6 to TRBJ2-4; 8 nucleotides align to TRBD1. J was trimmed by 6 bases and V by 5 bases; bases with no gene match: 9. The CDR3 is made up of 15 amino acids. Germline V gene lookup returns CDR1 MNHNY and CDR2 SVGAGI (reference sequence).